This TCR beta chain was identified during a study of blood T cell repertoires in COVID-19. Study-level information: From T cells, B-cell-depleted T cells, or PBMCs came the material, which was cDNA or gDNA.

The CDR3 covers 16 residues. The junction had 11 bases not matched to a gene; V was cut back by 5 bases and J by 4 bases. Germline V gene lookup returns CDR1 MGHRA and CDR2 YSYEKL. Original methodology: Estimates of nucleated cell counts were drawn from the amplification of reference gene primers. Profiling relied on immunoSEQ multiplex PCR, and the TCRdb table lists in-frame clones only, not all of them. From that table come the V and J calls and clone size; the DNA was used to work out D and trimming. The sample holds more than 110,000 clones, under 90% seen once. The chain recombines TRBV4-1 with TRBJ2-5; 9 positions agree with TRBD1. The sequenced sample consisted of peripheral blood. This sequence was found in a human donor in a cohort sampled during active COVID-19. The CDR3 sequence: CASSSRTGEVVETQYF. CDR3 DNA: TGCGCCAGCAGCTCTCGGACAGGGGAGGTCGTAGAGACCCAGTACTTC.